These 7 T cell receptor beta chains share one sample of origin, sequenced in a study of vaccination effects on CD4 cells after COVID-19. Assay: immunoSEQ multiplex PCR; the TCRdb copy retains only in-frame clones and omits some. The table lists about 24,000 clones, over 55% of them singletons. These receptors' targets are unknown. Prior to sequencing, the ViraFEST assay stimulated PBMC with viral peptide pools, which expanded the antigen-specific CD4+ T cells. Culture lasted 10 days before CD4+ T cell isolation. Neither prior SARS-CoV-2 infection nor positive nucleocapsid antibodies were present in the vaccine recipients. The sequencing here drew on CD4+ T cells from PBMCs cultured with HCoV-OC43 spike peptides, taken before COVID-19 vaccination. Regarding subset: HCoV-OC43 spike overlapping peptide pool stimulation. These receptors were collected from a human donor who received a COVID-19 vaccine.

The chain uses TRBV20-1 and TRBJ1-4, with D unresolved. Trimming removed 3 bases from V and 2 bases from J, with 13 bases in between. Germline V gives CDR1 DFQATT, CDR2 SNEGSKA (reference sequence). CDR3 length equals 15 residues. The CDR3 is CSASGHTFTNEKLFF. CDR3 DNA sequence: TGCAGTGCTAGTGGGCATACCTTCACTAATGAAAAACTGTTTTTT.

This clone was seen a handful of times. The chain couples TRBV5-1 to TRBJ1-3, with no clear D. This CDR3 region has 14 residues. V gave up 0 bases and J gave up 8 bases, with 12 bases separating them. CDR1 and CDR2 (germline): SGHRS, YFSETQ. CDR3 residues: CASSLGSGQDTIYF. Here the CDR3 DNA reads TGCGCCAGCAGCTTGGGCAGCGGTCAGGACACCATATATTTT.

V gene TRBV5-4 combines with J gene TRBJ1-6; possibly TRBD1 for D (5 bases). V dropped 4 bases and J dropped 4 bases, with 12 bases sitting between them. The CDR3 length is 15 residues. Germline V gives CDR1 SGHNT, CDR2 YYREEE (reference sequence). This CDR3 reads CASSLPGRYNSPLHF. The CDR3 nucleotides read TGTGCCAGCAGCCTCCCGGGACGGTATAATTCACCCCTCCACTTT.

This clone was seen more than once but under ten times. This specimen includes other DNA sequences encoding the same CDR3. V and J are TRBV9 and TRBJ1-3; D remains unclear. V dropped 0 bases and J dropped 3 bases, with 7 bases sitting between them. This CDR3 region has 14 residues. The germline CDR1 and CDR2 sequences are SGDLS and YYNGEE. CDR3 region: CASSVGTVGNTIYF. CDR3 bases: TGTGCCAGCAGCGTAGGAACAGTTGGAAACACCATATATTTT. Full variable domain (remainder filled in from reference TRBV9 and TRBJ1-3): DSGVTQTPKHLITATGQRVTLRCSPRSGDLSVYWYQQSLDQGLQFLIQYYNGEERAKGNILERFSAQQFPDLHSELNLSSLELGDSALYFCASSVGTVGNTIYFGEGSWLTVV.

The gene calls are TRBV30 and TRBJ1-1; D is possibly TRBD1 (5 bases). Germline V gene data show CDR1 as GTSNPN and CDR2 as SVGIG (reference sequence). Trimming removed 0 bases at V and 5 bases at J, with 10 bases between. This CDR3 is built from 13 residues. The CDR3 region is CAWSVVGGTEAFF. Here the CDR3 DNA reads TGTGCCTGGAGTGTAGTCGGGGGTACTGAAGCTTTCTTT.

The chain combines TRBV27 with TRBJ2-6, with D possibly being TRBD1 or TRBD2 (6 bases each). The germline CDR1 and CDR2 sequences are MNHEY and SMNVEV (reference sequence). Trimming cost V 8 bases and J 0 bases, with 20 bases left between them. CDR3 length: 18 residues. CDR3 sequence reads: CASQFVYGGNSGANVLTF. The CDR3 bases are TGTGCCAGCCAGTTCGTGTACGGGGGCAACTCTGGGGCCAACGTCCTGACTTTC.

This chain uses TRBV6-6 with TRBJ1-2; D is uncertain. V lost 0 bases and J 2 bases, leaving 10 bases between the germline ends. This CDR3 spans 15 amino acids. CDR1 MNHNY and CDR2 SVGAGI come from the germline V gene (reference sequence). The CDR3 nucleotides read TGTGCCAGCAGTTACTCGATACTGGGGAACTATGGCTACACCTTC. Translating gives CASSYSILGNYGYTF.